A single sample is the source of the 6 T cell receptor beta chains below, sequenced in a study of T cell responses to AZD1222 COVID-19 vaccine. Profiled with immunoSEQ multiplex PCR; TCRdb holds only in-frame clones, not every one. The sample includes 150,000 to 200,000 clones, just over 90% of them seen just once. The sample consisted of peripheral blood, taken 28 days after the second AZD1222 dose. The receptors stem from an adult who received the AZD1222 COVID-19 vaccine.

This chain links TRBV7-8 with TRBJ2-7; 11 bases fit TRBD1. Germline V gene sequence: CDR1 SGHVS, CDR2 FQNEAQ. After removal of 3 bases from V and 4 bases from J, the junction contained 2 bases not matched to a gene. The CDR3 sequence is 14 residues long. The CDR3 sequence: CASSLDRGQYEQYF. DNA for the CDR3: TGTGCCAGCAGCTTGGACAGGGGGCAATACGAGCAGTACTTC.

V is TRBV4-3 and J is TRBJ2-1; 10 nucleotides match TRBD2. Unmatched junction bases numbered 7, after V lost 4 bases and J lost 7 bases. Per the germline V gene, CDR1 is LGHNA and CDR2 is YSLEER. The length of the CDR3 is 15 residues. The CDR3 DNA follows: TGCGCCAGCAGCCCATCTAGCGGGGGACTAAATGAGCAGTTCTTC. Residues: CASSPSSGGLNEQFF.

The chain uses TRBV9 and TRBJ1-1; 10 bases are shared with TRBD1. Germline assignment: CDR1 SGDLS and CDR2 YYNGEE. The V gene end was trimmed by 0 bases and the J gene end by 5 bases; junction bases not matched to a gene: 4. CDR3 length: 15 residues. CDR3 bases: TGTGCCAGCAGCGTAGAGGGACAGGGGAGAACTGAAGCTTTCTTT. This gives the protein CASSVEGQGRTEAFF.

The chain is built from TRBV29-1 and TRBJ2-6; D perhaps matches TRBD1 (6 bases). CDR1 and CDR2 (germline): SQVTM, ANQGSEA. The CDR3 is 17 amino acids. The V and J ends lost 3 bases and 0 bases respectively, with 15 bases between them. The CDR3 nucleotides are TGCAGCGTTGATGAGGGGGTTTTACGCTCTGGGGCCAACGTCCTGACTTTC. It yields the protein CSVDEGVLRSGANVLTF.

The V call is TRBV18, the J call TRBJ1-1; D perhaps matches TRBD1 (6 bases). This CDR3 is 15 amino acids long. V was trimmed by 5 bases and J by 1 base, leaving 14 bases between them. Germline lookup yields CDR1 KGHSH and CDR2 LQKENI. CDR3 sequence: CASSSRQVENTEAFF. In DNA form, the CDR3 reads TGTGCCAGCTCATCAAGACAGGTTGAGAACACTGAAGCTTTCTTT. Drawing the rest from reference TRBV18 and TRBJ1-1, the complete variable domain is NAGVMQNPRHLVRRRGQEARLRCSPMKGHSHVYWYRQLPEEGLKFMVYLQKENIIDESGMPKERFSAEFPKEGPSILRIQQVVRGDSAAYFCASSSRQVENTEAFFGQGTRLTVV.

V gene TRBV11-2 combines with J gene TRBJ2-7; D remains ambiguous. Germline V gene sequence: CDR1 SGHAT, CDR2 FQNNGV. Trimming cost V 4 bases and J 2 bases, with 6 bases left between them. The CDR3 runs 12 residues. As DNA, the CDR3 is TGTGCCAGCAGCTCCACACCCTACGAGCAGTACTTC. Translation gives CASSSTPYEQYF.